The sample holds one count of the clone carrying this T cell receptor beta chain. As processed by the authors: The authors estimated nucleated cell counts from reference gene primer amplification. Measured with immunoSEQ multiplex PCR; TCRdb has only the in-frame clones, and not every one. For V, J and clone size, that table is used; D and trimming come from the DNA. The sample carries about 94,000 clones, about 80% recorded once. This record comes from a study of blood T cell repertoires in COVID-19. About the study: COVID-19 samples, acute and convalescent, were from the United States, Italy and Spain. T cells, B-cell-depleted T cells, or PBMCs supplied cDNA or gDNA.

Germline CDR1 and CDR2: WSHSY and SAAADI. Trimming shortened V by 3 bases and J by 4 bases, and 10 bases separated the two germline ends. The CDR3 spans 13 residues. The sequenced material came from peripheral blood. This sequence originates from a man aged 60 to 69 with acute or convalescent COVID-19. The chain combines TRBV10-2 with TRBJ2-7, with no clear D. CDR3 sequence reads: CASSDPGSYEQYF. The CDR3 DNA sequence: TGCGCCAGCAGTGATCCCGGGTCGTACGAGCAGTACTTC.